This T cell receptor (beta chain) was documented in a study of control samples from healthy donors and cancer patients. The CDR3 totals 16 residues. The V and J ends lost 2 bases and 2 bases respectively, with 15 bases between them. Germline CDR1 LGHNA, CDR2 YSLEER. Only in-frame clones appear in the TCRdb table, and some are missing; sequencing was by immunoSEQ multiplex PCR. Found here are tens of thousands of clones, roughly 82% of them singletons; the top ten hold about 3.1%. The sequence derives from a woman aged 45-59 years with lung cancer. Specimen: PBMCs. The V gene is TRBV4-3, the J gene TRBJ2-5; D not certain. This chain's CDR3 is CASSQWRSSPQETQYF. For the CDR3, the DNA is TGCGCCAGCAGCCAATGGCGTAGCAGCCCTCAAGAGACCCAGTACTTC.